The 19 T cell receptor beta chains presented below share a single source sample, sequenced in a study of blood T cell repertoires in COVID-19. This table comes from immunoSEQ multiplex PCR, and its TCRdb copy is limited to in-frame clones, with some not included. The repertoire holds 300,000 or so clones, with 70% to 90% as singletons. Source material: PBMCs or T cells enriched from blood (not recorded which). These TCRs come from a woman aged 40 to 49 with acute COVID-19.

The chain combines TRBV15 with TRBJ1-4; 11 bases map to TRBD1. V lost 3 bases and J lost 8; bases outside the gene matches: 5. CDR1 is LNHNV and CDR2 is YYDKDF in the germline V gene (reference sequence). The CDR3 extends over 15 amino acids. CDR3 region: CATSSGQGAKEKLFF. In nucleotides, the CDR3 is TGTGCCACCAGCAGCGGACAGGGGGCGAAGGAAAAACTGTTTTTT.

Here the CDR3 reads CASSLGGRRSQETQYF. The CDR3 region has the DNA TGTGCCAGCAGCTTAGGAGGCAGGCGCTCTCAGGAGACCCAGTACTTC. V gene TRBV5-4 combines with J gene TRBJ2-5; D is perhaps TRBD2 (5 bases). Germline CDR1 SGHNT, CDR2 YYREEE (reference sequence). The CDR3 has 16 amino acids. V lost 2 bases to trimming and J lost 5 bases, with 19 bases between them.

The rearrangement uses TRBV3-1 (or the pseudogene TRBV3-2) and TRBJ1-6; 10 positions agree with TRBD1. Germline CDR1 reads LGHDT; CDR2 reads YNNKEL (reference sequence). Germline trimming cut 11 bases from V and 7 bases from J; bases unmatched to any gene: 8. The CDR3 covers 14 residues. The CDR3 loop is CASGTGALNSPLHF. Here the CDR3 DNA reads TGTGCCTCCGGGACAGGGGCCCTAAATTCACCCCTCCACTTT.

The chain employs TRBV25-1 and TRBJ1-6; D possibly corresponds to TRBD1 (6 bases). The length of the CDR3 is 14 residues. The V end lost 2 bases, the J end lost 9 bases, and 11 bases lay between the germline ends. The germline gives CDR1 MGHDK, CDR2 SYGVNS. The CDR3 nucleotides are TGTGCCAGCAGTGAAATGGGGGCTTTTTCACCCCTCCACTTT. Translating it yields CASSEMGAFSPLHF.

This clone was observed a few times. The chain links TRBV7-2 to TRBJ1-2; TRBD1 is a possible D gene (5 bases). The CDR3 is made up of 19 amino acids. Germline CDR1 and CDR2: SGHTA and FQGNSA. Trimming cost V 5 bases and J 5 bases, with 30 bases left between them. DNA of the CDR3: TGTGCCAGCAGCCCAATATTACCCCTCAAGGCGGGGGTGGGTTATGGCTACACCTTC. Its translation: CASSPILPLKAGVGYGYTF.

There are many counts of this clone. The chain has TRBV7-2 and TRBJ2-3; TRBD2 matches at 8 bases. This CDR3 contains 14 residues. The V and J ends lost 5 bases and 7 bases, in that order; junction bases with no gene match: 8. From germline, CDR1 is SGHTA and CDR2 FQGNSA. CDR3 region: CASSDGGAIHTQYF. The CDR3 DNA is TGTGCCAGCAGCGACGGGGGGGCGATCCATACGCAGTATTTT.

As DNA, the CDR3 is TGTGCCAGCAGGACCGGGACAGTTGGAAACACCATATATTTT. It encodes CASRTGTVGNTIYF. The chain couples TRBV6-5 to TRBJ1-3, with 7 positions matching TRBD1. This CDR3 region has 14 residues. The V gene end was trimmed by 6 bases and the J gene end by 3 bases; junction bases not matched to a gene: 5. Per the germline V gene, CDR1 is MNHEY and CDR2 is SVGAGI.

The gene calls are TRBV19 and TRBJ2-1, with 8 bases matching TRBD2. The CDR3 is 14 amino acids. In germline, CDR1 is LNHDA, CDR2 SQIVND (reference sequence). Germline trimming cut 7 bases from V and 4 bases from J; bases unmatched to any gene: 6. In DNA, the CDR3 is TGTGCCAGTACCGGGCTAGCGGGTTACAATGAGCAGTTCTTC. It codes for CASTGLAGYNEQFF.

The chain joins TRBV4-3 to TRBJ2-2; possible D gene TRBD1, 5 bases. The germline V gene has CDR1 LGHNA and CDR2 YSLEER. The CDR3 totals 18 residues. V dropped 0 bases and J dropped 5 bases, with 19 bases sitting between them. This CDR3 is CASSQDGGAQFRTGELFF. CDR3 DNA sequence: TGCGCCAGCAGCCAAGATGGTGGGGCGCAGTTTAGAACCGGGGAGCTGTTTTTT.

The chain uses TRBV6-1 and TRBJ1-2; the D gene is possibly TRBD1 (6 bases). The CDR3 contains 16 residues. Germline-derived CDR1 and CDR2 are MNHNS and SASEGT. V lost 4 bases and J lost 0, with 15 bases in between. CDR3 amino acids: CASSGGQFKANYGYTF. CDR3 in DNA: TGTGCCAGCAGTGGAGGACAGTTCAAAGCTAACTATGGCTACACCTTC.

The chain is built from TRBV28 and TRBJ1-5, with D possibly being TRBD1 (6 bases). Deletions cut 6 bases from V and 2 bases from J, with 11 bases between. CDR1 is MDHEN and CDR2 is SYDVKM in the germline V gene. The CDR3 consists of 14 residues. The CDR3 is CASRRTVGNQPQHF. The DNA for the CDR3 is TGTGCCAGCAGGAGGACAGTGGGCAATCAGCCCCAGCATTTT.

This chain joins TRBV7-2 and TRBJ1-1; D is possibly TRBD1 (6 bases). The V gene lost 1 base and the J gene lost 0 bases, with 15 bases spanning the gap. Germline CDR1 and CDR2: SGHTA and FQGNSA. The CDR3 sequence is 17 residues long. CDR3 in amino acids: CASSLDRPDRLNTEAFF. CDR3 DNA sequence: TGTGCCAGCAGCTTAGACAGACCCGACAGGCTGAACACTGAAGCTTTCTTT.

The chain uses TRBV5-4 and TRBJ2-1; TRBD2 aligns across 8 bases. V was clipped by 3 bases and J by 4 bases; unmatched bases: 9. Germline CDR1 SGHNT, CDR2 YYREEE (reference sequence). The CDR3 loop spans 16 amino acids. The CDR3 loop is CASSSEASGRYNEQFF. CDR3 in DNA: TGTGCCAGCAGCTCCGAGGCGAGCGGGAGATACAATGAGCAGTTCTTC.

V and J are TRBV28 and TRBJ1-5; D gene unclear. This CDR3 is 12 amino acids long. Trimming took 7 bases from V and 2 from J, leaving 6 bases between them. CDR1 and CDR2 (germline): MDHEN, SYDVKM. CDR3 sequence: CASKGGNQPQHF. The CDR3 DNA is TGTGCCAGCAAGGGAGGCAATCAGCCCCAGCATTTT. Filled out from reference TRBV28 and TRBJ1-5, the complete variable domain reads DVKVTQSSRYLVKRTGEKVFLECVQDMDHENMFWYRQDPGLGLRLIYFSYDVKMKEKGDIPEGYSVSREKKERFSLILESASTNQTSMYLCASKGGNQPQHFGDGTRLSIL.

The chain uses TRBV2 and TRBJ2-1; TRBD1 is a possible D gene (5 bases). CDR1 and CDR2 (germline): SNHLY, FYNNEI. This CDR3 comprises 15 residues. V was clipped by 6 bases and J by 6 bases, with 18 bases between them. The CDR3 loop is CASSPPFGAVNEQFF. The DNA of the CDR3 is TGTGCCAGCAGCCCACCATTTGGGGCGGTCAATGAGCAGTTCTTC.

This clone was detected once. The rearrangement links TRBV18 to TRBJ2-7; 7 positions agree with TRBD2. Trimming removed 3 bases from V and 2 bases from J; junction bases left unmatched: 1. CDR3 size: 13 residues. Germline CDR1 reads KGHSH; CDR2 reads LQKENI. CDR3 amino acids: CASSPGRTYEQYF. DNA for the CDR3: TGTGCCAGCTCACCCGGGAGGACCTACGAGCAGTACTTC.

Only one count was recorded for this clone. V usage is TRBV19 and J usage is TRBJ2-7; possible D gene TRBD1, 6 bases. The germline V and J ends were trimmed by 9 bases and 0 bases, with 18 bases remaining between them. The CDR3 is made up of 15 amino acids. Looked up from germline, CDR1 is LNHDA and CDR2 is SQIVND (reference sequence). The CDR3 DNA reads TGTGCCAGCCGGTCAACAGGGTATAGCTCCTACGAGCAGTACTTC. Translated: CASRSTGYSSYEQYF. Together with reference TRBV19 and TRBJ2-7, the CDR3 gives the full variable domain: DGGITQSPKYLFRKEGQNVTLSCEQNLNHDAMYWYRQDPGQGLRLIYYSQIVNDFQKGDIAEGYSVSREKKESFPLTVTSAQKNPTAFYLCASRSTGYSSYEQYFGPGTRLTVT.

This clone came up once. The genes are TRBV11-2 and TRBJ2-6; 7 nucleotides agree with TRBD1. V trimming: 7 bases; J trimming: 4 bases; junction bases outside the gene matches: 13. The CDR3 sequence is 17 residues long. Germline V gene sequence: CDR1 SGHAT, CDR2 FQNNGV. The DNA for the CDR3 is TGTGCCAGCACCCCCTTGACAGGGTCCTCAGGGGCCAACGTCCTGACTTTC. Encoded protein: CASTPLTGSSGANVLTF.

The rearrangement links TRBV29-1 to TRBJ2-1, with D tentatively TRBD2 (6 bases). V was trimmed by 5 bases and J by 8 bases, leaving 19 bases between them. CDR3 length equals 14 residues. Germline CDR1 and CDR2: SQVTM and ANQGSEA. This CDR3 reads CSVSAGPVRDEQFF. CDR3 nucleotide sequence: TGCAGCGTTTCCGCGGGGCCCGTTCGCGATGAGCAGTTCTTC.